This T cell receptor beta chain was captured in a study of T cells in women clearing cervical HPV infection. Whole-study context: Women with histologically confirmed HPV16-related CIN3 or worse, 2 with invasive cancer, served as cases. Study results and caveats: Effector/memory and HPV-specific T cells were not isolated, and association timing is unknown. CIN3+ cases had significantly higher TCR richness than controls; evenness did not differ.

This CDR3 has 14 residues. V was pared by 10 bases and J by 3 bases, with 11 bases of the junction left unmatched. From germline, CDR1 is SNHLY and CDR2 FYNNEI. With respect to this clone: Its antigen remains unknown. The read ends 3 residues before the CDR3 terminus; that terminus is restored from the germline J gene.

Clones were sequenced by immunoSEQ multiplex PCR, and TCRdb holds only the in-frame ones, with some missing. Its table records 40,000 or so clones. Material: blood buffy coat. This chain uses TRBV2 with TRBJ2-5; 7 bases align to TRBD2. This sequence was found in a woman aged 18 to 75 with a cervical HPV16 infection that either progressed to CIN3+ or cleared (not recorded which). The CDR3 is CATIERETEETQYF. The sequenced CDR3 bases are TGTGCCACCATCGAGCGGGAAACAGAAGAGACC.